The entry below describes one TCR beta chain. Its antigen is not known. The sample originates from a study of a mutant IDH1 vaccine in newly diagnosed glioma. Study as a whole: In some groups vaccination began 4-6 weeks post-radiotherapy; others received it with temozolomide.

TCRdb's copy holds only in-frame clones and misses some; the assay was immunoSEQ multiplex PCR. This sample yields under 60,000 clones, of which 76% are seen a single time; 9.5% to 15% belongs to the top ten. Findings and limits, study-wide: Pseudoprogression appeared unlinked to shifts in leading peripheral T cell clonotypes.

Time point meaning: week 35, safety follow-up. A 20-mer mutant IDH1 peptide at 300 ug was injected subcutaneously with topical imiquimod. Eight vaccine injections were given to patients in weeks 1, 3, 5, 7, 11, 15, 19 and 23. Donors harbored newly found WHO grade 3 or 4 IDH1-mutant, ATRX-lost astrocytomas. This CDR3 region has 15 residues. Germline lookup yields CDR1 SEHNR and CDR2 FQNEAQ (reference sequence). The V and J ends lost 5 bases and 0 bases respectively, with 11 bases between them. Sequences were derived from PBMCs, sampled from a glioma patient whose treatment included an IDH1 peptide vaccine. This chain uses TRBV7-9 with TRBJ1-3, with D tentatively TRBD1 (5 bases). The receptor comes from a man aged 40-49 years with glioma. The CDR3 protein is CASSKGPGSGNTIYF. For the CDR3, the DNA is TGTGCCAGCAGCAAGGGACCTGGCTCTGGAAACACCATATATTTT.